This TCR beta chain came from a study of a mutant IDH1 vaccine in newly diagnosed glioma. Time point of the sample: week 5, during vaccination. Doses consisted of 300 ug of mutant IDH1 20-mer peptide each, paired with topical imiquimod. J was trimmed by 3 bases and V by 6 bases; bases with no gene match: 8. Germline assignment: CDR1 LNHDA and CDR2 SQIVND (reference sequence). This CDR3 is built from 16 residues. Some clones are missing from TCRdb's copy, which holds only in-frame ones; the method was immunoSEQ multiplex PCR. The table includes 40,000 to 65,000 clones, approximately 78% detected once. A single count supports this clone. No antigen is known for it.

The genes are TRBV19 and TRBJ1-4, with 9 bases matching TRBD1. This sequence was found in a woman aged 40-49 years with glioma. The material sequenced was PBMCs, taken from a glioma patient whose treatment included an IDH1 peptide vaccine. In nucleotides, the CDR3 is TGTGCCAGTAGGCGGGACAGGGAAGGGTCTAATGAAAAACTGTTTTTT. Protein: CASRRDREGSNEKLFF.